This T cell receptor beta chain was sequenced for a study of cytomegalovirus exposure and HLA in healthy donors. Study at large: Unique TCRs numbering some 80 million, obtained from HLA-typed donors, made up an early data release.

Trimming took 6 bases from V and 5 from J; bases not matched to a gene: 6. The CDR3 sequence is 13 residues long. CDR1 is MNHEY, CDR2 SMNVEV, per germline (reference sequence). The primer mix had 60 Vbeta and 13 Jbeta primers. Repertoires were generated with immunoSEQ multiplex PCR, while TCRdb's copy carries only in-frame clones and drops some. The profile shows 55,000 to 70,000 clones, 70% to 90% of them singletons. Remarks on this clone: What it binds is unknown.

Study findings and constraints: A later analysis showed HLA-associated TCR beta chains outstripping equally common others in clonal expansion. Presence/absence comparisons presumed near-even sequencing depth among donors.

Sequencing was done on a sample of PBMCs. The chain carries TRBV27 and TRBJ2-7; the match to TRBD1 covers 8 bases. The TCR comes from a woman in her 30s in good health and CMV-seronegative. CDR3 sequence (DNA): TGTGCCAGCAGGAGGACAGGGACCGACGAGCAGTACTTC. This gives the protein CASRRTGTDEQYF.